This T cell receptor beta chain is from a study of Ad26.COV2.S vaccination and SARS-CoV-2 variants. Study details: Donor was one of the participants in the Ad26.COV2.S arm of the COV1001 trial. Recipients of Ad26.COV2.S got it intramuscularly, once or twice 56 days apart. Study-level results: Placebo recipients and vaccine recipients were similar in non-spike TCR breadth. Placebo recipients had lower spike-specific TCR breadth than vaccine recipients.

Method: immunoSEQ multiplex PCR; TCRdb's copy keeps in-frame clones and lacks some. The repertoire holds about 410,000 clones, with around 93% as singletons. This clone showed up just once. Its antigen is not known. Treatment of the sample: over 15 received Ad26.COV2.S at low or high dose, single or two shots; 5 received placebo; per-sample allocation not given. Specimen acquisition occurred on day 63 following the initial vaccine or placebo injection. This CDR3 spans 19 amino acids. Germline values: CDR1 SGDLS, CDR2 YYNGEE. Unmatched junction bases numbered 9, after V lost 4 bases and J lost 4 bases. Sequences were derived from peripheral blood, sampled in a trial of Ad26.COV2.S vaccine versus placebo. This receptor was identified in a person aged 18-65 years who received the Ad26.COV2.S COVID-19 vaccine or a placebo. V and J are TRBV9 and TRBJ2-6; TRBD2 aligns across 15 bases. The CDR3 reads CASSNGLAGGPVGANVLTF. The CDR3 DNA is TGTGCCAGCAGCAACGGACTAGCGGGGGGGCCGGTCGGGGCCAACGTCCTGACTTTC.